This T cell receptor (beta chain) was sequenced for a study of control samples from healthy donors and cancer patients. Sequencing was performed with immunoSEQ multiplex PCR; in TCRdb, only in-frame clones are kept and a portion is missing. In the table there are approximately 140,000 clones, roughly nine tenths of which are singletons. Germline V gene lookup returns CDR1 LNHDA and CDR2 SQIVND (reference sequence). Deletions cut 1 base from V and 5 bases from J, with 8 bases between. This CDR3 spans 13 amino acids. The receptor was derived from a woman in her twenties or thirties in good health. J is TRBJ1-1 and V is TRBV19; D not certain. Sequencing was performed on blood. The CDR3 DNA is TGTGCCAGTAGTATAGTAGGGTTAACTGAAGCTTTCTTT. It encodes CASSIVGLTEAFF.